This T cell receptor (beta chain) was found in a study of shared clonotypes between healthy human individuals. Study background: CD4 naive and memory got three plates each, CD8 naive two, CD8 memory one.

All donors were Caucasian adults living in Nashville, Tennessee. Assay used: immunoSEQ multiplex PCR; TCRdb lists only in-frame clones, some missing. The sample holds a few million clones, just over 90% seen once. The CDR3 covers 15 residues. Germline lookup yields CDR1 SGHTA and CDR2 FQGNSA. V dropped 5 bases and J dropped 9 bases, with 23 bases sitting between them. The source material was naive CD4+ T cells sorted from blood. As to subset: CD45RA+ positively selected. The origin of this receptor is a man aged 18 to 35 in good health. The V gene is TRBV7-2, the J gene TRBJ2-7; tentatively, D is TRBD2 (6 bases). The CDR3 spells CASSPGIPRLGGQYF. The DNA for the CDR3 is TGTGCCAGCAGCCCCGGGATCCCCCGGTTGGGAGGGCAGTACTTC.